Listed below are T cell receptor beta chains from one sample, sequenced in a study of T cells expressing NK-cell markers. TCRdb reanalyzed the 5' RACE reads and collapses them to one entry per CDR3 protein, without DNA. In all, the sample yields over 350,000 distinct CDR3 sequences. Specimen: blood T cells: a sorted CD56 or NKG2C T cell subset, CD4+ or CD8+ T cells, or bulk PBMC T cells (not recorded which). Receptors were obtained from a woman aged 50 to 65 in good health. The CDR3 runs from the conserved cysteine through the conserved F or W.

j_call,v_call,cdr3_aa
TRBJ2-3,TRBV9,CASSSPSFPVGTDTQYF
TRBJ2-3,TRBV5-1,CASSRQAGTGGTDTQYF
TRBJ2-1,TRBV5-1,CASNRQGTNEQFF
TRBJ1-1,TRBV10-3,CAINPGQGLNTEAFF
TRBJ2-3,TRBV4-2,CASSREASGTDTQYF
TRBJ2-1,TRBV27,CASSLVGGYEQFF
TRBJ1-1,TRBV12-3/TRBV12-4,CASRYRGLGGVGTTEAFF
TRBJ2-3,TRBV7-8,CASSLGQGLHTQYF
TRBJ1-1,TRBV6-2/TRBV6-3,CASSFWGKGRDTEAFF
TRBJ2-3,TRBV6-5,CASTLTRTGGKDTQYF
TRBJ2-1,TRBV24-1,CATSAGQSYNEQFF
TRBJ2-5,TRBV19,CASSIAGAGETQYF
TRBJ2-1,TRBV11-3,CASSLDQWGGGSRYNEQFF
TRBJ2-1,TRBV29-1,CSVEDTGGRSSYNEQFF
TRBJ1-2,TRBV3-1,CASSLPGLDYGYTF
TRBJ2-3,TRBV12-3/TRBV12-4,CASRPSHRGGADTQYF
TRBJ2-3,TRBV5-1,CASSPRGAGASRDTQYF
TRBJ1-5,TRBV6-1,CASSGEGGLNSNQPQHF
TRBJ1-2,TRBV12-3/TRBV12-4,CASSLETGTRIYGYTF
TRBJ2-1,TRBV29-1,CSVVFSGTYNEQFF
TRBJ2-3,TRBV4-1,CASSQPDRGTSSTDTQYF
TRBJ1-5,TRBV11-2,CASSLEQGPTQPQHF
TRBJ2-5,TRBV4-1,CASSQDPGRGWETQYF
TRBJ1-2,TRBV5-6,CASSSEEQDYGYTF
TRBJ1-1,TRBV29-1,CSVEDLSGAREAFF
TRBJ2-1,TRBV5-5,CASSRWLPAGGSEQFF
TRBJ1-6,TRBV20-1,CSARDDRGLGNSPLHF
TRBJ1-5,TRBV10-3,CAISVGQFNQPQHF
TRBJ2-3,TRBV5-1,CASSSFGEDTQYF
TRBJ2-1,TRBV5-1,CASSLEARSTYNEQFF
TRBJ2-3,TRBV5-1,CASSFGGTSGKWTDTQYF
TRBJ2-1,TRBV12-3/TRBV12-4,CASSPRQGDNEQFF
TRBJ2-3,TRBV7-2,CASSLRGGPADTQYF
TRBJ1-6,TRBV11-3,CASTSTGDPSPLHF
TRBJ2-5,TRBV5-4,CASRRSGQGAMETQYF
TRBJ2-6,TRBV5-1,CASSLHTGAGANVLTF
TRBJ2-1,TRBV7-6,CASSPPGTYIEQFF
TRBJ1-3,TRBV7-9,CASSLGTGSGNTIYF
TRBJ1-1,TRBV5-1,CASSSDGRGDTEAFF
TRBJ2-5,TRBV10-3,CAISESIYSRSLAETQYF
TRBJ2-5,TRBV12-5,CASSPTGASETQYF
TRBJ2-7,TRBV4-1,CASSQEATSGKVEQYF
TRBJ2-6,TRBV25-1,CASSEWGSGSSGANVLTF
TRBJ1-1,TRBV10-3,CAIREPNTEAFF
TRBJ2-5,TRBV7-9,CATWGLAGNQETQYF
TRBJ2-3,TRBV15,CATTGLTIGDTQYF
TRBJ2-7,TRBV7-2,CASSRDLSYEQYF
TRBJ2-1,TRBV20-1,CSARDWGSDINEQFF
TRBJ2-1,TRBV12-3/TRBV12-4,CASSLETIPYNEQFF
TRBJ2-7,TRBV19,CASSITGTSYEQYF
TRBJ1-2,TRBV20-1,CSASSGGRGGYTF
TRBJ2-1,TRBV29-1,CSSGGQNEQFF
TRBJ1-1,TRBV5-1,CASTNLELNTEAFF